This T cell receptor (beta chain) came from a study of regulatory T cells in long-lasting Graves disease. This CDR3 is 16 amino acids long. Germline CDR1 reads SNHLY; CDR2 reads FYNNEI. Trimming removed 5 bases at V and 0 bases at J, with 15 bases between. This clonotype turned up a few times. CDR3 regions were amplified by Arm-PCR using iRepertoire HTBI primers to build TCR beta libraries. TCRdb called the multiplex PCR reads again in MiXCR, with one record for every CDR3 protein. The table shows approximately 360,000 distinct CDR3 sequences, with about 23% occurring only once. Time point of the sample: persistent/refractory GD, antithyroid drugs over 5 years with positive TRAb. PBMCs provided the RNA from which the TCR library was made.

V usage is TRBV2 and J usage is TRBJ2-3, with D possibly matching TRBD2 (5 bases). This TCR derives from a woman between 35 and 50 years old with Graves disease. The source was peripheral blood mononuclear cells (PBMCs), collected when the disease was refractory, from a patient treated with antithyroid drugs. The CDR3 is CASSSDLTFSTDTQYF. As DNA, the CDR3 is TGTGCCAGCAGTTCGGACTTGACTTTTAGCACAGATACGCAGTATTTT. The variable domain in full, with the rest retrieved from reference TRBV2 and TRBJ2-3, is EPEVTQTPSHQVTQMGQEVILRCVPISNHLYFYWYRQILGQKVEFLVSFYNNEISEKSEIFDDQFSVERPDGSNFTLKIRSTKLEDSAMYFCASSSDLTFSTDTQYFGPGTRLTVL.